These 24 T cell receptor beta chains were all obtained from the same sample, sequenced in a study of monozygotic twins with inflammatory bowel disease (dated by TCRdb to 2018 to 2020). The library was produced with 5' RACE. TCRdb names Illumina HiSeq 2500 as the instrument used. TCRdb reprocessed the reads, reporting each CDR3 protein sequence once and no DNA. Per the sample table, the count is 150,000 to 200,000 distinct CDR3 sequences. In total, the top ten clones hold around 7.2% of the sample. The sample consisted of blood. Receptors were obtained from a human donor with ulcerative colitis or Crohn's disease, or a healthy co-twin of an affected twin (not recorded which).

The chain uses TRBV7-2 and TRBJ1-4. Germline V gene lookup returns CDR1 SGHTA and CDR2 FQGNSA. This CDR3 is built from 13 residues. Here the CDR3 reads CASSLARNEKLFF.

The genes are TRBV5-6 and TRBJ2-7; there is no DNA to check the TCRdb D call of TRBD1. CDR1 and CDR2 from the germline V gene are SGHDT and YYEEEE. CDR3 length equals 15 residues. CDR3 sequence: CASSLPGTGSYEQYF.

The chain carries TRBV5-1 and TRBJ2-3; the TRBD2 assignment by TCRdb is unverifiable without DNA. The CDR3 has 17 residues. From germline, CDR1 is SGHRS and CDR2 YFSETQ. The CDR3 sequence: CASSLVGTSGSTDTQYF.

The V gene is TRBV7-2, the J gene TRBJ2-5; TCRdb selects TRBD2, and the lack of DNA leaves this call unchecked. Germline CDR1 reads SGHTA; CDR2 reads FQGNSA. The CDR3 has 14 residues. Here the CDR3 reads CASSLYGGPETQYF. Together with reference TRBV7-2 and TRBJ2-5, the CDR3 gives the full variable domain: GAGVSQSPSNKVTEKGKDVELRCDPISGHTALYWYRQSLGQGLEFLIYFQGNSAPDKSGLPSDRFSAERTGGSVSTLTIQRTQQEDSAVYLCASSLYGGPETQYFGPGTRLLVL.

The V and J genes are TRBV10-3 and TRBJ2-6; TCRdb designates TRBD2, a call that cannot be tested without DNA. CDR1 and CDR2 (germline): ENHRY, SYGVKD. The CDR3 is made up of 21 amino acids. This CDR3 is CAMSGLPDRAGALSGANVLTF.

The chain carries TRBV5-5 and TRBJ1-4. The CDR3 covers 17 residues. Germline V gene sequence: CDR1 SGHKS, CDR2 YYEKEE (reference sequence). The CDR3 is CASSLGTVVGTNEKLFF.

The chain employs TRBV20-1 and TRBJ2-7; the TCRdb D gene call, TRBD1, has no DNA to confirm it. The CDR3 is made up of 14 amino acids. CDR1 DFQATT and CDR2 SNEGSKA come from the germline V gene (reference sequence). The CDR3 is CSARKPGQRNEQYF.

The V and J genes are TRBV5-1 and TRBJ2-4; there is no DNA to check the TCRdb D call of TRBD1. This CDR3 has 14 amino acids. Germline-derived CDR1 and CDR2 are SGHRS and YFSETQ. The CDR3 region is CASSSGPAPNIQYF.

The V gene is TRBV14, the J gene TRBJ2-6; TCRdb outputs TRBD1, but without DNA this stays unchecked. The CDR3 has 17 amino acids. Germline V lookup: CDR1 SGHDN, CDR2 FVKESK. The CDR3 region is CASSPRIGESGANVLTF.

J is TRBJ2-5 and V is TRBV10-3. Per germline, CDR1 ENHRY and CDR2 SYGVKD. The length of the CDR3 is 13 residues. CDR3 sequence reads: CAISDHNGETQYF.

CDR3 sequence: CASSLRRDYEQYF. The chain has TRBV5-1 and TRBJ2-7. The CDR3 is 13 amino acids. Germline-derived CDR1 and CDR2 are SGHRS and YFSETQ.

The CDR3 loop reads CASRRGTANNQPQHF. The chain has TRBV5-1 and TRBJ1-5; TCRdb outputs TRBD1, but without DNA this stays unchecked. Germline assignment: CDR1 SGHRS and CDR2 YFSETQ. The length of the CDR3 is 15 residues.

V and J are TRBV5-1 and TRBJ2-1. The CDR3 totals 13 residues. Germline assignment: CDR1 SGHRS and CDR2 YFSETQ. The CDR3 spells CASSLARNNEQFF.

This chain links TRBV7-2 with TRBJ2-5; the D gene TCRdb calls, TRBD2, cannot be checked with no DNA. The V gene's germline CDR1 is SGHTA and CDR2 FQGNSA. This CDR3 is built from 14 residues. CDR3 sequence: CASSLGGLAETQYF. Variable domain in full (rest from reference TRBV7-2 and TRBJ2-5): GAGVSQSPSNKVTEKGKDVELRCDPISGHTALYWYRQSLGQGLEFLIYFQGNSAPDKSGLPSDRFSAERTGGSVSTLTIQRTQQEDSAVYLCASSLGGLAETQYFGPGTRLLVL.

The CDR3: CASSPGGGTVYEQYF. The chain couples TRBV7-2 to TRBJ2-7; TCRdb indicates TRBD1, and absent DNA this call remains unverified. CDR3 length equals 15 residues. The germline CDR1 and CDR2 sequences are SGHTA and FQGNSA.

V usage is TRBV11-2 and J usage is TRBJ2-1; TCRdb lists TRBD1, though no DNA is available to test this call. CDR3 length: 11 amino acids. Germline V gives CDR1 SGHAT, CDR2 FQNNGV. The CDR3 here is CASSLGEEQFF.

CDR3 sequence reads: CASSSEPAGGWGDTQYF. The chain carries TRBV5-1 and TRBJ2-3; checking the TCRdb D call of TRBD2 is not possible without DNA. The germline V gene encodes CDR1 SGHRS and CDR2 YFSETQ. This CDR3 contains 17 residues.

The chain is built from TRBV5-5 and TRBJ1-1. The germline V gene encodes CDR1 SGHKS and CDR2 YYEKEE (reference sequence). There are 12 residues in the CDR3. The chain's CDR3 is CASSLMTVEAFF.

The CDR3 loop is CAWSVGSAGEKLFF. The rearrangement links TRBV30 to TRBJ1-4. The CDR3 length is 14 residues. Per the germline V gene, CDR1 is GTSNPN and CDR2 is SVGIG (reference sequence).

The CDR3 protein is CASSLPGGSKNIQYF. V is TRBV28 and J is TRBJ2-4; TCRdb lists TRBD1, though no DNA is available to test this call. The CDR3 spans 15 residues. The germline V gene encodes CDR1 MDHEN and CDR2 SYDVKM.

V usage is TRBV29-1 and J usage is TRBJ1-3. CDR3 size: 14 residues. In germline, CDR1 is SQVTM, CDR2 ANQGSEA. CDR3 region: CSVGGGGSGNTIYF.

The rearrangement joins TRBV19 to TRBJ1-6; TCRdb's D call of TRBD1 is untestable without DNA. Germline loops: CDR1 LNHDA, CDR2 SQIVND (reference sequence). The CDR3 is 16 amino acids. This chain's CDR3 is CASSTPRQGYNSPLHF. Filled out from reference TRBV19 and TRBJ1-6, the complete variable domain reads DGGITQSPKYLFRKEGQNVTLSCEQNLNHDAMYWYRQDPGQGLRLIYYSQIVNDFQKGDIAEGYSVSREKKESFPLTVTSAQKNPTAFYLCASSTPRQGYNSPLHFGNGTRLTVT.

This chain links TRBV2 with TRBJ2-7; the D call from TCRdb, TRBD1, cannot be confirmed without DNA. This CDR3 region has 16 residues. Germline lookup yields CDR1 SNHLY and CDR2 FYNNEI. The CDR3 sequence: CASSVGPYIDSYEQYF.

The chain employs TRBV12-3 or TRBV12-4 and TRBJ2-5; absent DNA, TCRdb's TRBD2 call cannot be checked. This CDR3 is 16 amino acids long. The CDR3 is CASSFGSGGAQETQYF.